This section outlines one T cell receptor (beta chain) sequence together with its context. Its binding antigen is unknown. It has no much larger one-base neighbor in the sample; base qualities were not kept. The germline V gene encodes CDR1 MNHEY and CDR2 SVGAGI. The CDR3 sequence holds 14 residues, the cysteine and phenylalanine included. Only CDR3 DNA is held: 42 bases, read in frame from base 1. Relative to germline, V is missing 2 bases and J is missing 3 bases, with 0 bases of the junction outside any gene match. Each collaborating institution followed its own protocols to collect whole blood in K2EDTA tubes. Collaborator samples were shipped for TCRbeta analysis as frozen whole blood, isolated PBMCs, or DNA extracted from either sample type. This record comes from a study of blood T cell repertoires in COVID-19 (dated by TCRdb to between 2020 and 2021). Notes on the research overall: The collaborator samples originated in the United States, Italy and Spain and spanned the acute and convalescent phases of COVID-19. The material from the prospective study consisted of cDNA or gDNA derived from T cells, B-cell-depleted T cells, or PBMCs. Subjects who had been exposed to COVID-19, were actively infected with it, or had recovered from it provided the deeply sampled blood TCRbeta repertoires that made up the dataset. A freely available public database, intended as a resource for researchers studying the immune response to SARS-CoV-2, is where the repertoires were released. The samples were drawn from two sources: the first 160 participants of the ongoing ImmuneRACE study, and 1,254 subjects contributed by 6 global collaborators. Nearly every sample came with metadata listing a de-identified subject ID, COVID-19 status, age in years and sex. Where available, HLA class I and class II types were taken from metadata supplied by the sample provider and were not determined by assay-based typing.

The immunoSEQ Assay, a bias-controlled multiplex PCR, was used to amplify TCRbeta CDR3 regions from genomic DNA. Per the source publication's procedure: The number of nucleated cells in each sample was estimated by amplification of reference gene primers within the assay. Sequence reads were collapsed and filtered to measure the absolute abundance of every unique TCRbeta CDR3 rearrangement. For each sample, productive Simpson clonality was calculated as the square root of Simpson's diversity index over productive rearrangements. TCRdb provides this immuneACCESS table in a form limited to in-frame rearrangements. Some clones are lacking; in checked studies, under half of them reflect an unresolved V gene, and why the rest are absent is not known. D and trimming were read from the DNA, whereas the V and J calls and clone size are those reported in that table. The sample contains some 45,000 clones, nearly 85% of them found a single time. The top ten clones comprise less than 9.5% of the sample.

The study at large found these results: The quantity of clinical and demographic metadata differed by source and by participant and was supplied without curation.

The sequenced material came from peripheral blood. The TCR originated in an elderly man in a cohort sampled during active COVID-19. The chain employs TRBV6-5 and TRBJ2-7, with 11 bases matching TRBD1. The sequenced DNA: TGTGCCAGCAGTTACGGGACAGGGGGCTACGAGCAGTACTTC. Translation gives CASSYGTGGYEQYF.